These T cell receptor beta chains were read from a single sample in a study of OX40 agonist ivuxolimab in advanced cancers. The data were produced by immunoSEQ multiplex PCR, yet TCRdb's version contains in-frame clones alone and is incomplete. The table shows roughly 45,000 clones, with approximately 80% occurring only once. The specimen comprised CD4+ or CD8+ T cells sorted from blood, sampled in a trial of the OX40 agonist ivuxolimab. The receptors here all came from an adult with an advanced solid tumor such as melanoma, head and neck, liver or kidney cancer. Both conserved end residues are part of each CDR3. A D gene is named only where the DNA matches it firmly. Clone sizes are given selectively: once, few, many, or a class where the clone is expanded.

J | V | D | size | CDR3 | DNA
TRBJ2-1 | TRBV5-4 | TRBD2 | . | CASSLWGGNEQFF | TGTGCCAGCAGCTTGTGGGGGGGCAATGAGCAGTTCTTC
TRBJ2-1 | TRBV2 | . | few | CASTLGREQFF | TGTGCCAGCACTCTAGGGCGTGAGCAGTTCTTC
TRBJ2-1 | TRBV6-4 | TRBD2 | . | CASSVDTGGDEQFF | TGTGCCAGCAGTGTCGACACGGGAGGTGATGAGCAGTTCTTC
TRBJ2-7 | TRBV11-3 | . | . | CASSPGSGADYEQYF | TGTGCCAGCAGCCCTGGTTCCGGAGCCGACTACGAGCAGTACTTC
TRBJ1-6 | TRBV11-2 | TRBD1 | . | CASSLPRTGGNSPLHF | TGTGCCAGCAGCCTACCCAGGACAGGGGGGAATTCACCCCTCCACTTT
TRBJ1-4 | TRBV15 | TRBD1 | once | CATSRDLVGTEEKLFF | TGTGCCACCAGCAGAGATCTGGTAGGGACAGAAGAAAAACTGTTTTTT
TRBJ2-4 | TRBV10-1 | . | . | CASRRQSLAKNIQYF | TGCGCCAGCAGGCGGCAGTCTCTAGCCAAAAACATTCAGTACTTC
TRBJ2-2 | TRBV5-4 | . | . | CALLAAPGTGELFF | TGTGCCCTTTTAGCGGCCCCTGGCACCGGGGAGCTGTTTTTT
TRBJ2-1 | TRBV7-9 | TRBD2 | . | CASSPTSGMVNEQFF | TGTGCCAGCAGCCCAACTAGCGGGATGGTTAATGAGCAGTTCTTC
TRBJ2-1 | TRBV2 | TRBD2 | once | CASSSSPGLADSSYNEQFF | TGTGCCAGCAGTTCTTCTCCGGGACTAGCGGACAGCTCCTACAATGAGCAGTTCTTC
TRBJ1-1 | TRBV5-1 | . | once | CASSLGTNTEAFF | TGCGCCAGCAGCTTGGGCACCAACACTGAAGCTTTCTTT
TRBJ2-7 | TRBV27 | TRBD1 | . | CASNGGTGGDEQYF | TGTGCCAGCAATGGCGGGACAGGGGGCGACGAGCAGTACTTC
TRBJ2-5 | TRBV7-9 | . | . | CASSLVRVYQETQYF | TGTGCCAGCAGCTTAGTTAGGGTTTACCAAGAGACCCAGTACTTC
TRBJ1-2 | TRBV6-6 | . | . | CASSYNPSFYGYTF | TGTGCCAGCAGTTACAATCCCAGCTTCTATGGCTACACCTTC
TRBJ2-7 | TRBV28 | . | . | CASSWDNYEQYF | TGTGCCAGCAGTTGGGACAACTACGAGCAGTACTTC
TRBJ2-3 | TRBV28 | . | . | CASSGGLTDTQYF | TGTGCCAGCAGTGGAGGGCTCACAGATACGCAGTATTTT
TRBJ1-1 | TRBV4-3 | . | . | CASSQVVLEAFF | TGCGCCAGCAGCCAAGTGGTACTTGAAGCTTTCTTT
TRBJ1-1 | TRBV6-1 | . | . | CATKTRGGTEAFF | TGTGCCACCAAGACAAGGGGGGGGACTGAAGCTTTCTTT
TRBJ2-3 | TRBV2 | TRBD2 | . | CASTSGRQWTDTQYF | TGTGCCAGCACTAGCGGGAGGCAATGGACAGATACGCAGTATTTT
TRBJ2-2 | TRBV6-5 | TRBD2 | . | CASSPVAGPTGELFF | TGTGCCAGCAGTCCTGTAGCGGGTCCGACCGGGGAGCTGTTTTTT
TRBJ2-5 | TRBV9 | . | . | CASSVGGAREETQYF | TGTGCCAGCAGCGTTGGGGGGGCGAGGGAAGAGACCCAGTACTTC
TRBJ2-1 | TRBV10-3 | TRBD2 | . | CAIRGGGGDYNEQFF | TGTGCCATCAGGGGAGGCGGGGGGGACTACAATGAGCAGTTCTTC